The 24 T cell receptor beta chains presented below share a single source sample, sequenced in a study of cytomegalovirus exposure and HLA in healthy donors. The PCR used 60 Vbeta and 13 Jbeta primers. The protocol was immunoSEQ multiplex PCR, while the TCRdb copy is restricted to in-frame clones and leaves out a portion. The profile shows 75,000 to 80,000 clones, 65% to 80% of them singletons. The material sequenced was PBMCs. These receptors all stem from a male donor in good health and CMV-seropositive.

The gene calls are TRBV7-9 and TRBJ2-5, with 13 bases that match TRBD2. Trimming at V came to 4 bases and at J to 5 bases, leaving 7 bases not matched to a gene. Germline V gene data show CDR1 as SEHNR and CDR2 as FQNEAQ (reference sequence). This CDR3 has 16 residues. CDR3 amino acids: CASSSGLAGPGETQYF. CDR3 bases: TGTGCCAGCAGCTCGGGACTAGCGGGGCCGGGGGAGACCCAGTACTTC.

The chain links TRBV5-1 to TRBJ1-1; D not certain. The V end was cut by 4 bases, the J end by 4 bases, with 14 bases between. CDR3 length: 14 residues. CDR1 is SGHRS and CDR2 is YFSETQ in the germline V gene. The CDR3 protein is CASSGGRGGTEAFF. DNA of the CDR3: TGCGCCAGCAGCGGAGGGCGGGGAGGCACTGAAGCTTTCTTT.

J is TRBJ1-4 and V is TRBV9; 8 positions agree with TRBD1. CDR1 and CDR2 from the germline V gene are SGDLS and YYNGEE. The CDR3 is made up of 16 amino acids. The V segment lost 0 bases and the J segment 2 bases; nucleotides outside the gene matches: 3. This chain's CDR3 is CASSVGTGRTNEKLFF. Here the CDR3 DNA reads TGTGCCAGCAGCGTAGGGACAGGGAGGACTAATGAAAAACTGTTTTTT.

The chain has TRBV30 and TRBJ2-2; D is unclear. The CDR3 covers 17 residues. CDR1 GTSNPN and CDR2 SVGIG come from the germline V gene (reference sequence). Trimming shortened V by 1 base and J by 2 bases, and 17 bases separated the two germline ends. CDR3 in DNA: TGTGCCTGGAGTGGGGTACGCCACAAGACTAACACCGGGGAGCTGTTTTTT. Protein product: CAWSGVRHKTNTGELFF. Using reference TRBV30 and TRBJ2-2 for the parts outside the CDR3, the full variable domain is SQTIHQWPATLVQPVGSPLSLECTVEGTSNPNLYWYRQAAGRGLQLLFYSVGIGQISSEVPQNLSASRPQDRQFILSSKKLLLSDSGFYLCAWSGVRHKTNTGELFFGEGSRLTVL.

This chain links TRBV30 with TRBJ2-5; TRBD1 matches at 8 bases. Germline trimming cut 0 bases from V and 5 bases from J; bases unmatched to any gene: 5. This CDR3 comprises 14 residues. Per the germline V gene, CDR1 is GTSNPN and CDR2 is SVGIG (reference sequence). The CDR3 region is CAWSVTTGGETQYF. The CDR3 nucleotides are TGTGCCTGGAGTGTAACCACAGGGGGGGAGACCCAGTACTTC.

This clone was seen a few times. This rearrangement joins TRBV5-4 to TRBJ2-5, with TRBD1 identical over 9 bases. The CDR3 is 14 amino acids. V shed 1 base and J 5 bases; nucleotides not matched to a gene: 3. CDR1 is SGHNT and CDR2 is YYREEE in the germline V gene (reference sequence). The CDR3 loop is CASSLRQGGETQYF. CDR3 nucleotides: TGTGCCAGCAGCTTGAGACAGGGGGGCGAGACCCAGTACTTC.

The J gene is TRBJ2-2, the V gene TRBV5-1, with a tentative D call TRBD2 (6 bases). Trimming removed 0 bases at V and 6 bases at J, with 15 bases between. Germline lookup yields CDR1 SGHRS and CDR2 YFSETQ. The CDR3 loop spans 16 amino acids. The CDR3 protein is CASSLGAGLTAGELFF. In nucleotides, the CDR3 is TGCGCCAGCAGCTTGGGTGCGGGGTTGACCGCCGGGGAGCTGTTTTTT.

The CDR3 loop reads CASSPRTGIGTQYF. CDR3 in DNA: TGTGCCAGCAGCCCCCGGACAGGGATAGGGACCCAGTACTTC. The chain recombines TRBV9 with TRBJ2-5; the match to TRBD1 covers 8 bases. V dropped 4 bases and J dropped 7; count of bases not matched to a gene: 9. Looked up from germline, CDR1 is SGDLS and CDR2 is YYNGEE. The CDR3 contains 14 residues.

This chain's CDR3 is CASSLFRDTSYEQYF. Here the CDR3 DNA reads TGTGCCAGCAGCTTATTTCGGGACACCTCCTACGAGCAGTACTTC. The J gene is TRBJ2-7, the V gene TRBV7-8; D possibly corresponds to TRBD1 (6 bases). The length of the CDR3 is 15 residues. Germline V gives CDR1 SGHVS, CDR2 FQNEAQ. V lost 2 bases, J lost 0 bases, and 11 bases lay in between. The variable domain in full, completed from reference TRBV7-8 and TRBJ2-7, reads GAGVSQSPRYKVAKRGQDVALRCDPISGHVSLFWYQQALGQGPEFLTYFQNEAQLDKSGLPSDRFFAERPEGSVSTLKIQRTQQEDSAVYLCASSLFRDTSYEQYFGPGTRLTVT.

This chain uses TRBV4-3 with TRBJ2-7, with a tentative D call TRBD2 (6 bases). This CDR3 has 14 residues. CDR1 and CDR2 from the germline V gene are LGHNA and YSLEER. With 5 bases removed from V and 3 bases from J, the gap between germline ends came to 14 bases. In DNA form, the CDR3 reads TGCGCCAGCAGCTACGAACTAGCTCACTACGAGCAGTACTTC. Protein sequence: CASSYELAHYEQYF.

This clone was detected only a few times. CDR3 protein: CASSPRGQGDRSYTF. The CDR3 DNA reads as TGTGCCAGTAGTCCCCGGGGACAGGGGGATCGGAGCTACACCTTC. The V gene is TRBV19, the J gene TRBJ1-2, with 11 bases aligning to TRBD1. Germline lookup yields CDR1 LNHDA and CDR2 SQIVND (reference sequence). This CDR3 is built from 15 residues. V dropped 5 bases and J dropped 9; count of bases not matched to a gene: 11.

This chain joins TRBV19 and TRBJ2-5; D call uncertain. TRBJ2-7 matches the DNA end more closely, so the J call is doubtful. Looked up from germline, CDR1 is LNHDA and CDR2 is SQIVND (reference sequence). This CDR3 is 14 amino acids long. The CDR3 DNA reads as TGTGCCAGTAGTCTGACTGCTTACTCCTACGAGCAGTACTTC. Amino acids: CASSLTAYSYEQYF.

The rearrangement joins TRBV9 to TRBJ2-1; 13 nucleotides agree with TRBD2. Trimming took 0 bases from V and 2 from J; bases not matched to a gene: 8. This CDR3 has 19 amino acids. Germline V CDR1 and CDR2: SGDLS, YYNGEE. CDR3 nucleotide sequence: TGTGCCAGCAGCGTAGCCACTAGCGGGAGGGCCGGGACCTACAATGAGCAGTTCTTC. This translates into CASSVATSGRAGTYNEQFF.

Only one count was recorded for this clone. The chain carries TRBV11-2 and TRBJ2-2, with TRBD2 identical over 11 bases. Germline V gene sequence: CDR1 SGHAT, CDR2 FQNNGV. V shed 5 bases, J shed 4 bases, and the junction held 6 bases outside the gene matches. This CDR3 is built from 16 residues. CDR3 residues: CASSPLAGESTGELFF. The CDR3 region has the DNA TGTGCCAGCAGCCCACTAGCGGGAGAAAGCACCGGGGAGCTGTTTTTT.

The rearrangement joins TRBV20-1 to TRBJ2-5; a weak D match, TRBD2 (5 bases). Germline V gene data show CDR1 as DFQATT and CDR2 as SNEGSKA (reference sequence). This CDR3 is 11 amino acids long. Here the CDR3 reads CGLPSGETQYF. The CDR3 coding sequence is TGCGGCTTACCGTCGGGGGAGACCCAGTACTTC.

This chain's CDR3 is CASSTDRAYGYTF. Here the CDR3 DNA reads TGTGCCAGCAGCACGGACAGGGCCTATGGCTACACCTTC. This chain links TRBV6-5 with TRBJ1-2; 8 positions agree with TRBD1. The germline gives CDR1 MNHEY, CDR2 SVGAGI. This CDR3 is built from 13 residues. Trimming removed 6 bases from V and 4 bases from J; junction bases left unmatched: 4.

In its sample, this clone was seen once. The chain combines TRBV5-1 with TRBJ2-2; possible D gene TRBD2, 5 bases. Germline loops: CDR1 SGHRS, CDR2 YFSETQ. The CDR3 totals 14 residues. Deletions cut 4 bases from V and 5 bases from J, with 12 bases between. The CDR3 DNA is TGCGCCAGCAGCGAACCGACGGGGACCGGGGAGCTGTTTTTT. Protein: CASSEPTGTGELFF.

This chain connects TRBV7-9 to TRBJ1-2; TRBD1 aligns across 8 bases. V lost 0 bases to trimming and J lost 6 bases; unmatched junction nucleotides: 6. The CDR3 runs to 15 residues. From germline, CDR1 is SEHNR and CDR2 FQNEAQ (reference sequence). Here the CDR3 DNA reads TGTGCCAGCAGCTTAGCCCGACAGGGGTTTGATGGCTACACCTTC. It encodes CASSLARQGFDGYTF.

This clone occurred once. The gene calls are TRBV7-3 and TRBJ2-1, with 10 nucleotides matching TRBD1. J was trimmed by 8 bases and V by 2 bases; bases with no gene match: 9. CDR1 is SGHTA and CDR2 is FQGTGA in the germline V gene. The CDR3 covers 16 residues. CDR3 sequence: CASSLSGGTGEDEQFF. The CDR3 bases are TGTGCCAGCAGCTTATCCGGGGGGACAGGGGAAGATGAGCAGTTCTTC.

This clone occurred a few times. The V call is TRBV7-3, the J call TRBJ2-3; the D gene is possibly TRBD1 (6 bases). Per the germline V gene, CDR1 is SGHTA and CDR2 is FQGTGA. The germline V and J ends were trimmed by 1 base and 4 bases, with 12 bases remaining between them. The CDR3 spans 15 residues. The chain's CDR3 is CASSLKLGAADTQYF. The CDR3, as DNA: TGTGCCAGCAGCTTAAAGTTGGGGGCAGCAGATACGCAGTATTTT.

This clone has only a few counts. The rearrangement uses TRBV30 and TRBJ2-5; TRBD2 might be the D (7 bases). The V end lost 0 bases, the J end lost 4 bases, and 27 bases lay between the germline ends. Germline values: CDR1 GTSNPN, CDR2 SVGIG (reference sequence). The CDR3 is made up of 19 amino acids. CDR3 region: CAWSVRPSAGGARLETQYF. The CDR3 DNA reads as TGTGCCTGGAGTGTACGACCCTCAGCTGGGGGGGCCCGTCTAGAGACCCAGTACTTC.

V is TRBV7-9 and J is TRBJ2-7; the match to TRBD2 covers 11 bases. The germline CDR1 and CDR2 sequences are SEHNR and FQNEAQ (reference sequence). V trimming: 5 bases; J trimming: 12 bases; junction bases outside the gene matches: 9. The CDR3 length is 13 residues. CDR3: CASSQTSGVQRYF. CDR3 sequence (DNA): TGTGCCAGCAGCCAGACTAGCGGGGTACAGAGGTACTTC.

This rearrangement joins TRBV19 to TRBJ1-1; TRBD1 matches 10 bases. Germline values: CDR1 LNHDA, CDR2 SQIVND (reference sequence). The V and J ends lost 4 bases and 0 bases, in that order; junction bases with no gene match: 8. The CDR3 runs 17 residues. CDR3 DNA: TGTGCCAGTAGTACGGGGACAGGGGAATTCATGAACACTGAAGCTTTCTTT. Amino acid sequence: CASSTGTGEFMNTEAFF.

The V and J genes are TRBV4-1 and TRBJ2-1; 9 nucleotides line up with TRBD1. The length of the CDR3 is 17 residues. The J segment lost 6 bases and the V segment lost 4 bases, leaving 13 bases of the junction unmatched. The germline gives CDR1 MGHRA, CDR2 YSYEKL. The DNA for the CDR3 is TGCGCCAGCAGCCTAAGAGGGAGCGGGACAGGGAGCAATGAGCAGTTCTTC. Amino acids: CASSLRGSGTGSNEQFF.